Below, 28 T cell receptor beta chains from the same sample are listed, as sequenced in a study of blood T cell repertoires in COVID-19. The method was immunoSEQ multiplex PCR; TCRdb's version includes in-frame clones alone and lacks a portion of them. The table records fewer than 200,000 clones, about 88% of them present only once. Sequenced input: peripheral blood. The receptors originated from a man between 35 and 55 years old with acute or convalescent COVID-19.

The rearrangement uses TRBV5-1 and TRBJ2-5; 8 bases match TRBD2. Germline CDR1 reads SGHRS; CDR2 reads YFSETQ. CDR3 size: 14 residues. V gave up 4 bases and J gave up 5 bases; unmatched junction bases: 7. CDR3 in amino acids: CASSRRGGLETQYF. DNA for the CDR3: TGCGCCAGCAGCCGTCGGGGGGGGCTGGAGACCCAGTACTTC.

The chain uses TRBV5-4 and TRBJ2-7, with 8 nucleotides matching TRBD1. Trimming at V came to 4 bases and at J to 4 bases, leaving 10 bases not matched to a gene. From germline, CDR1 is SGHNT and CDR2 YYREEE (reference sequence). This CDR3 has 15 residues. The CDR3 DNA reads as TGTGCCAGCAGCCACCGGGACAGGCGCAGTTACGAGCAGTACTTC. Translated: CASSHRDRRSYEQYF. The full variable domain, with the rest looked up from reference TRBV5-4 and TRBJ2-7, is ETGVTQSPTHLIKTRGQQVTLRCSSQSGHNTVSWYQQALGQGPQFIFQYYREEENGRGNFPPRFSGLQFPNYSSELNVNALELDDSALYLCASSHRDRRSYEQYFGPGTRLTVT.

This chain joins TRBV11-2 and TRBJ2-1; D possibly corresponds to TRBD2 (7 bases). This CDR3 region has 15 residues. The V gene's germline CDR1 is SGHAT and CDR2 FQNNGV. The V end was cut by 10 bases, the J end by 5 bases, with 21 bases between. CDR3 sequence reads: CATRRGASGNNEQFF. The CDR3 nucleotides are TGTGCCACGCGTAGGGGGGCTAGCGGCAACAATGAGCAGTTCTTC.

This clone is a singleton in its sample. The rearrangement joins TRBV4-1 to TRBJ1-2, with unresolved D. In germline, CDR1 is MGHRA, CDR2 YSYEKL. The V gene lost 0 bases and the J gene lost 5 bases, with 7 bases spanning the gap. The CDR3 runs 13 residues. The CDR3, as DNA: TGCGCCAGCAGCCAAGAGCGGGGTTATGGCTACACCTTC. This encodes CASSQERGYGYTF.

The rearrangement links TRBV5-5 to TRBJ2-6; a weak D match, TRBD2 (7 bases). This CDR3 is 16 amino acids long. Between the trimmed V and J ends, which lost 2 bases and 4 bases, there was a span of 13 bases. Germline values: CDR1 SGHKS, CDR2 YYEKEE (reference sequence). CDR3 sequence (DNA): TGTGCCAGCAGCTTTCTTCGGGGGGCCGGGGCCAACGTCCTGACTTTC. Protein: CASSFLRGAGANVLTF.

The V and J genes are TRBV24-1 and TRBJ1-1; D call uncertain. Germline lookup yields CDR1 KGHDR and CDR2 SFDVKD. The CDR3 consists of 13 residues. V lost 7 bases, J lost 3 bases, and 11 bases lay in between. CDR3 residues: CATRKGDDTEAFF. The CDR3, as DNA: TGTGCCACCAGAAAGGGAGACGACACTGAAGCTTTCTTT.

This clone was observed a handful of times. This chain links TRBV6-5 with TRBJ1-3; the match to TRBD1 covers 8 bases. The V segment lost 6 bases and the J segment 2 bases; nucleotides outside the gene matches: 3. Germline V gene sequence: CDR1 MNHEY, CDR2 SVGAGI. This CDR3 has 14 residues. The CDR3 nucleotides are TGTGCCAGCAGCACAGGGGGGGCTGGAAACACCATATATTTT. Protein: CASSTGGAGNTIYF.

This sequence joins TRBV25-1 and TRBJ1-1; D gene unclear. Germline CDR1 MGHDK, CDR2 SYGVNS. Trimming took 3 bases from V and 3 from J, leaving 14 bases between them. The CDR3 length is 15 residues. CDR3 region: CASSEDGPPDTEAFF. The CDR3 coding sequence is TGTGCCAGCAGTGAGGATGGGCCACCGGACACTGAAGCTTTCTTT.

Only one count was recorded for this clone. The chain couples TRBV30 to TRBJ2-5; 7 bases align to TRBD2. The V segment lost 2 bases and the J segment 2 bases; nucleotides outside the gene matches: 14. CDR1 is GTSNPN, CDR2 SVGIG, per germline (reference sequence). The CDR3 runs to 17 residues. DNA of the CDR3: TGTGCCTGGAGTCCCCTTAGGGGCGGGGGAAAACAAGAGACCCAGTACTTC. Protein sequence: CAWSPLRGGGKQETQYF.

Points on this clone: One junction end disagrees with the germline gene, perhaps due to a read error. The rearrangement joins TRBV5-1 to TRBJ1-1, with 11 bases that match TRBD1. Germline V gene lookup returns CDR1 SGHRS and CDR2 YFSETQ. CDR3 length equals 15 residues. Written as DNA, the CDR3 is TGCGTCAGCTATGCCGGGACAGGGGGACTCACTGAAGCTTTCTTT. Translated: CVSYAGTGGLTEAFF.

A note on this clone: At one of its ends the junction is not consistent with the germline gene, which may arise from a read error. This chain connects TRBV7-7 to TRBJ2-5; TRBD1 matches at 10 bases. Germline V gene data show CDR1 as SSHAT and CDR2 as FNYEAQ (reference sequence). The length of the CDR3 is 15 residues. Written as DNA, the CDR3 is TGTGCTAGCAGCGTCACCGGGACAGGGGAGGAGACCCAGTACTTC. As protein: CASSVTGTGEETQYF.

At least ten counts were recorded for this clone. This chain uses TRBV6-5 with TRBJ2-7; 7 bases map to TRBD1. The CDR3 runs 15 residues. Losses at the gene ends were 3 bases for V and 4 bases for J; bases not matched to a gene: 9. Germline loops: CDR1 MNHEY, CDR2 SVGAGI. The CDR3 DNA reads as TGTGCCAGCAGTTATTCGGCGACAGGGTTTTACGAGCAGTACTTC. Translating it yields CASSYSATGFYEQYF.

V and J are TRBV11-2 and TRBJ1-1, with no clear D. The V gene lost 2 bases and the J gene lost 5 bases, with 9 bases spanning the gap. The CDR3 covers 13 residues. Germline V lookup: CDR1 SGHAT, CDR2 FQNNGV. The CDR3 is CASSLTRRTEAFF. CDR3 DNA sequence: TGTGCCAGCAGCTTAACTAGGAGGACTGAAGCTTTCTTT.

The chain links TRBV19 to TRBJ1-1; the D gene is possibly TRBD1 (5 bases). CDR3 length: 14 residues. Germline V lookup: CDR1 LNHDA, CDR2 SQIVND (reference sequence). V lost 3 bases and J 1 base, leaving 9 bases between the germline ends. The CDR3 bases are TGTGCCAGTAGTATTTGGGGGGGGAACACTGAAGCTTTCTTT. Encoded protein: CASSIWGGNTEAFF.

This rearrangement joins TRBV5-6 to TRBJ1-2; TRBD1 matches at 9 bases. Germline V gene lookup returns CDR1 SGHDT and CDR2 YYEEEE. Losses at the gene ends were 8 bases for V and 8 bases for J; bases not matched to a gene: 16. The length of the CDR3 is 15 residues. The CDR3 loop reads CASYTPGQGLGGYTF. The DNA of the CDR3 is TGTGCCAGTTATACTCCGGGACAGGGCCTCGGGGGCTACACCTTC.

The rearrangement joins TRBV28 to TRBJ1-1; 9 nucleotides match TRBD1. Looked up from germline, CDR1 is MDHEN and CDR2 is SYDVKM. This CDR3 spans 16 amino acids. After removal of 3 bases from V and 4 bases from J, the junction contained 9 bases not matched to a gene. In nucleotides, the CDR3 is TGTGCCAGCAGTTTCAACCTACAGGGGGCTCTCACTGAAGCTTTCTTT. Amino acids: CASSFNLQGALTEAFF.

V usage is TRBV7-2 and J usage is TRBJ2-2; a weak D match, TRBD1 (5 bases). Trimming cost V 5 bases and J 2 bases, with 15 bases left between them. Germline-derived CDR1 and CDR2 are SGHTA and FQGNSA. The CDR3 is 16 residues long. As DNA, the CDR3 is TGTGCCAGCAGCCCCCGGACAAAGACTAACACCGGGGAGCTGTTTTTT. Amino acid sequence: CASSPRTKTNTGELFF.

This clone was counted between two and nine times. The chain combines TRBV4-3 with TRBJ2-3; the match to TRBD2 covers 9 bases. With 4 bases clipped from V and 2 bases from J, the junction kept 10 bases outside the gene matches. This CDR3 region has 17 residues. Germline V gene data show CDR1 as LGHNA and CDR2 as YSLEER. The CDR3 here is CASSPSEAGGITDTQYF. For the CDR3, the DNA is TGCGCCAGCAGCCCATCGGAAGCGGGGGGCATCACAGATACGCAGTATTTT.

The gene calls are TRBV5-5 and TRBJ2-7; 8 bases are shared with TRBD1. There are 14 residues in the CDR3. The V segment lost 4 bases and the J segment 1 base; nucleotides outside the gene matches: 4. The germline gives CDR1 SGHKS, CDR2 YYEKEE (reference sequence). CDR3 region: CASSTGTGSYEQYF. The CDR3 DNA follows: TGTGCCAGCAGCACCGGGACAGGATCCTACGAGCAGTACTTC.

The V and J genes are TRBV4-3 and TRBJ1-3; D possibly corresponds to TRBD1 (6 bases). The CDR3 loop spans 13 amino acids. Trimming removed 2 bases at V and 8 bases at J, with 10 bases between. Germline V gene sequence: CDR1 LGHNA, CDR2 YSLEER. DNA of the CDR3: TGCGCCAGCAGCCAAATAGGGGGAGACACCATATATTTT. Residues: CASSQIGGDTIYF.

The chain combines TRBV10-3 with TRBJ1-5; TRBD1 matches at 8 bases. J was trimmed by 0 bases and V by 3 bases; bases with no gene match: 7. This CDR3 contains 17 residues. The germline CDR1 and CDR2 sequences are ENHRY and SYGVKD. The CDR3 coding sequence is TGTGCCATCAGTGACCACAGGGGGTCGTATAGCAATCAGCCCCAGCATTTT. This codes for CAISDHRGSYSNQPQHF.

V gene TRBV7-9 combines with J gene TRBJ2-1, with TRBD2 matching over 10 bases. This CDR3 has 15 residues. With 7 bases clipped from V and 7 bases from J, the junction kept 10 bases outside the gene matches. CDR1 and CDR2 (germline): SEHNR, FQNEAQ (reference sequence). The CDR3 is CASKKSGGALNEQFF. CDR3 nucleotide sequence: TGTGCCAGCAAAAAAAGCGGGGGGGCCTTGAATGAGCAGTTCTTC.

The gene calls are TRBV7-2 and TRBJ2-3, with 8 bases lining up with TRBD2. CDR1 is SGHTA and CDR2 is FQGNSA in the germline V gene. The CDR3 consists of 16 residues. The V gene end was trimmed by 1 base and the J gene end by 1 base; junction bases not matched to a gene: 4. Written as DNA, the CDR3 is TGTGCCAGCAGCTTAGGTAGCGGGGTTGGCACAGATACGCAGTATTTT. This codes for CASSLGSGVGTDTQYF.

The rearrangement uses TRBV3-1 (or the pseudogene TRBV3-2) and TRBJ1-3, with a possible D match to TRBD1 (6 bases). The CDR3 has 18 residues. Trimming took off 3 bases at V and 0 bases at J, with 18 bases between the two ends. Germline-derived CDR1 and CDR2 are LGHDT and YNNKEL (reference sequence). The CDR3 spells CASSQMGGGRYSGNTIYF. The CDR3 nucleotides read TGTGCCAGCAGCCAGATGGGGGGGGGCAGGTACTCTGGAAACACCATATATTTT.

The V call is TRBV5-1, the J call TRBJ2-2, with 7 bases fitting TRBD1. V lost 4 bases, J lost 5 bases, and 8 bases stayed unmatched. Germline lookup yields CDR1 SGHRS and CDR2 YFSETQ. CDR3 size: 15 residues. The DNA of the CDR3 is TGCGCCAGCAGCCCGACAGGGATAGGGACCGGGGAGCTGTTTTTT. This translates into CASSPTGIGTGELFF.

The V and J genes are TRBV5-1 and TRBJ2-3; D may be TRBD1 (5 bases). The CDR3 loop spans 15 amino acids. Germline values: CDR1 SGHRS, CDR2 YFSETQ. Deletions cut 1 base from V and 3 bases from J, with 12 bases between. The CDR3 DNA reads TGCGCCAGCAGCTTGAACGGACAATCTACAGATACGCAGTATTTT. Its protein product is CASSLNGQSTDTQYF.

The DNA of the CDR3 is TGTGCCATCAGTGAGTCCCCCAGGCCTAAGGACTATGGCTACACCTTC. It is translated as CAISESPRPKDYGYTF. This chain links TRBV10-3 with TRBJ1-2; D is unclear. The V and J ends lost 0 bases and 3 bases respectively, with 14 bases between them. Germline V gene lookup returns CDR1 ENHRY and CDR2 SYGVKD. The CDR3 has 16 residues.

This chain uses TRBV3-1 (or the pseudogene TRBV3-2) with TRBJ1-3, with TRBD1 matching 10 bases. The CDR3 is 15 amino acids. The junction had 6 bases not matched to a gene; V was cut back by 2 bases and J by 8 bases. Germline-derived CDR1 and CDR2 are LGHDT and YNNKEL (reference sequence). Here the CDR3 reads CASSQLGQGLDTIYF. In DNA form, the CDR3 reads TGTGCCAGCAGCCAACTGGGACAGGGGTTAGACACCATATATTTT.